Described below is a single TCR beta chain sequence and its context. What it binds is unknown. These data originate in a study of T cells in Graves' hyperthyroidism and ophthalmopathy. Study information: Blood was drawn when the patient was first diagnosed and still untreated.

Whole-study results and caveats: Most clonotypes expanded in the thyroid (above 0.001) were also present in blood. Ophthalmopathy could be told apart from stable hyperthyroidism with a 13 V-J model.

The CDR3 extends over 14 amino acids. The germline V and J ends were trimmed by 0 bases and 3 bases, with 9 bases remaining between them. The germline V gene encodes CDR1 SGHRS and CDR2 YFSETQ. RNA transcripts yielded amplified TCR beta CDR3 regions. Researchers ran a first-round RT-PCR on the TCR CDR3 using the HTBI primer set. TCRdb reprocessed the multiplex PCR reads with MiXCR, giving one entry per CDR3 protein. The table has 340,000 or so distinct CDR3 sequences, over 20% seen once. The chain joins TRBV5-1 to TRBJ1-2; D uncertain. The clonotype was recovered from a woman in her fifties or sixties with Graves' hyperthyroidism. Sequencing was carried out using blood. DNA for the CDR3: TGCGCCAGCAGCTTGGTCGGGAGGTACTATGGCTACACCTTC. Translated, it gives CASSLVGRYYGYTF.